This T cell receptor beta chain was identified in a study of cytomegalovirus exposure and HLA in healthy donors. Across the study: In terms of ancestry, the Caucasian-associated cluster contained roughly 81% of the roughly 400 genotyped donors. Findings and limits, study-wide: A later analysis, which compared TCR beta chains of equal frequency, found the HLA-associated ones more clonally expanded. In an earlier analysis, in some 600 donors, most V segments appeared productive either ~90% or ~30% of the time.

The V and J ends lost 2 bases and 6 bases, in that order; junction bases with no gene match: 6. The CDR3 loop spans 14 amino acids. Germline lookup yields CDR1 SGHNT and CDR2 YYREEE (reference sequence). About this clone itself: Its specificity is not known.

This PCR relied on a set of 60 Vbeta primers and 13 Jbeta primers. Repertoires were generated with immunoSEQ multiplex PCR, while TCRdb's copy carries only in-frame clones and drops some. The sample has 70,000 to 100,000 clones; about 84% are singletons. The J gene is TRBJ2-7, the V gene TRBV5-4, with TRBD1 identical over 9 bases. Sequencing was performed on PBMCs. This clonotype originated in a man aged 18 to 29 in good health and CMV-seronegative. The CDR3 nucleotides are TGTGCCAGCAGCTTTCCGGGACAGGGTCGCGAGCAGTACTTC. It is translated as CASSFPGQGREQYF.